The entry below gives a single TCR beta chain sequence along with its context. The antigen remains undetermined. This entry belongs to a study of T cells after yellow fever vaccination. Findings and limits, study-wide: On re-exposure, the response was weaker but peaked faster, at day 5 versus 15. A large majority of primary-vaccination clones showed up again after the booster (under 98% CD4, 75% to 90% CD8). Although most clonotypes did not, a small share appeared in both CD4 and CD8 compartments.

TCRdb analysed the 5' RACE reads with MiXCR anew, one entry per CDR3 protein. The sample shows about 350,000 distinct CDR3 sequences, approximately 12% of them seen only once. V was pared by 2 bases and J by 1 base, with 10 bases between. The CDR3 loop spans 15 amino acids. In germline, CDR1 is SGHVS, CDR2 FNYEAQ. The receptor was derived from a man aged 18 to 30 who received the YFV17D yellow fever vaccine. V usage is TRBV7-6 and J usage is TRBJ2-3; D is unresolved. The material was CD4+ T cells sorted from PBMCs, obtained 15 days after the yellow fever booster vaccination. The CDR3, as DNA: TGTGCCAGCAGCTTAACGGCGTTCGGCACAGATACGCAGTATTTT. Translated: CASSLTAFGTDTQYF.